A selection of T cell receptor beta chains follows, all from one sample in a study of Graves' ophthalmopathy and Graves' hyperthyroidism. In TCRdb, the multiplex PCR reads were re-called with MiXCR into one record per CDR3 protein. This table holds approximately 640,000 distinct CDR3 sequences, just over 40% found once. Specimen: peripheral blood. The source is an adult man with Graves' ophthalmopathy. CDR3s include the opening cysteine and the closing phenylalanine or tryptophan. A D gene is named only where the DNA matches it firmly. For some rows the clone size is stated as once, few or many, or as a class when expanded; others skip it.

CDR3 DNA: TGTGCCAGCAGCTCCCTGGCGGGAGGAAACAATGAGCAGTTCTTC; CDR3 protein: CASSSLAGGNNEQFF; J gene: TRBJ2-1; D gene: TRBD2; V gene: TRBV6-4; clone size: .
CDR3 DNA: TGTGCCAGCAGTCTAACCTCGGGGCAGGGAAGGGGCTACACCTTC; CDR3 protein: CASSLTSGQGRGYTF; J gene: TRBJ1-2; D gene: .; V gene: TRBV25-1; clone size: many
CDR3 DNA: TGTGCCAGCAGCTTAGCTGACCGCGGCGGTTCACCCCTCCACTTT; CDR3 protein: CASSLADRGGSPLHF; J gene: TRBJ1-6; D gene: .; V gene: TRBV7-8; clone size: few
CDR3 DNA: TGCGCCAGCCGCCTTAAAGTGGTTTCCGGGGAGCTGTTTTTT; CDR3 protein: CASRLKVVSGELFF; J gene: TRBJ2-2; D gene: .; V gene: TRBV10-2; clone size: .
CDR3 DNA: TGTGCCATTGGGACAGGGGGGCATTTGGCTGATGAGTTCAAGGGGGAGACCCAGTACTTC; CDR3 protein: CAIGTGGHLADEFKGETQYF; J gene: TRBJ2-5; D gene: TRBD1; V gene: TRBV10-3; clone size: many
CDR3 DNA: TGTGCCAGCAGTGCGTACAGAGCCATGAACACTGAAGCTTTCTTT; CDR3 protein: CASSAYRAMNTEAFF; J gene: TRBJ1-1; D gene: .; V gene: TRBV6-2/TRBV6-3; clone size: .
CDR3 DNA: TGTGCCAGCAGCTACGCCGGGACAGGGACTGGGGCCAACGTCCTGACTTTC; CDR3 protein: CASSYAGTGTGANVLTF; J gene: TRBJ2-6; D gene: TRBD1; V gene: TRBV11-2; clone size: .
CDR3 DNA: TGTGCCAGCAGCGGCCAGACGACAGACACCATATATTTGGGCTACACCTTC; CDR3 protein: CASSGQTTDTIYLGYTF; J gene: TRBJ1-2; D gene: .; V gene: TRBV2; clone size: .
CDR3 DNA: TGTGCCTGGAGTGGCACAGGGGGTTATGGCTACACCTTC; CDR3 protein: CAWSGTGGYGYTF; J gene: TRBJ1-2; D gene: TRBD1; V gene: TRBV30; clone size: few
CDR3 DNA: TGTGCTAGCAGCCCAACAGGGGCCGGGGAGCTGTACTTC; CDR3 protein: CASSPTGAGELYF; J gene: TRBJ2-7; D gene: TRBD1; V gene: TRBV7-7; clone size: once
CDR3 DNA: TGTGCCAGTAGTGCACAGGGGCCACCCTACGAGCAGTACTTC; CDR3 protein: CASSAQGPPYEQYF; J gene: TRBJ2-7; D gene: TRBD1; V gene: TRBV19; clone size: few
CDR3 DNA: TGTGCCAGCAGTGAACGACAGGGGGCTGAAGCTTTCTTT; CDR3 protein: CASSERQGAEAFF; J gene: TRBJ1-1; D gene: TRBD1; V gene: TRBV2; clone size: .
CDR3 DNA: TGTGCCAGCAGCCAGACACACTATGGCTACACCTTC; CDR3 protein: CASSQTHYGYTF; J gene: TRBJ1-2; D gene: .; V gene: TRBV7-9; clone size: many
CDR3 DNA: TGTGCCATCAGTGAGTCGGCTAGCGGAGGGGGCTACAATGAGCAGTTCTTC; CDR3 protein: CAISESASGGGYNEQFF; J gene: TRBJ2-1; D gene: .; V gene: TRBV10-3; clone size: .
CDR3 DNA: TGTGCCAGTCGACAGGGGGGGGGATTCCAGCATTTT; CDR3 protein: CASRQGGGFQHF; J gene: TRBJ1-5; D gene: TRBD1; V gene: TRBV19; clone size: .
CDR3 DNA: TGTGCCAGCAGCACGACCTCTGGGGCCAACGCCCTGACTTTC; CDR3 protein: CASSTTSGANALTF; J gene: TRBJ2-6; D gene: .; V gene: TRBV7-9; clone size: .
CDR3 DNA: TGCAGCGTTCGACTAGCGGTAGACAATGAGCAGTTCTTC; CDR3 protein: CSVRLAVDNEQFF; J gene: TRBJ2-1; D gene: TRBD2; V gene: TRBV29-1; clone size: .
CDR3 DNA: TGTGCCAGCAGCTCCTTGGGTGGGGACTTCACAGATACGCAGTATTTT; CDR3 protein: CASSSLGGDFTDTQYF; J gene: TRBJ2-3; D gene: .; V gene: TRBV7-8; clone size: few
CDR3 DNA: TGTGCCAGCAGCGTAGACGGGGCTTTCGGGGGACTCGCTGGCTACACCTTC; CDR3 protein: CASSVDGAFGGLAGYTF; J gene: TRBJ1-2; D gene: .; V gene: TRBV9; clone size: many
CDR3 DNA: TGCAGCGTCTCTTCAGGGGCCAACGTCCTGACTTTC; CDR3 protein: CSVSSGANVLTF; J gene: TRBJ2-6; D gene: .; V gene: TRBV29-1; clone size: many
CDR3 DNA: TGCAGCGTTGAAGGGACAGGAGCGTCGACCTACGAGCAGTACTTC; CDR3 protein: CSVEGTGASTYEQYF; J gene: TRBJ2-7; D gene: TRBD1; V gene: TRBV29-1; clone size: .
CDR3 DNA: TGTGCCAGTAGTAGTGCTTCTCGAGAGCAGTACTTC; CDR3 protein: CASSSASREQYF; J gene: TRBJ2-7; D gene: .; V gene: TRBV19; clone size: many
CDR3 DNA: TGTGCCAGCAGTTACTTGGGGGTGGGGGGAGGCAATCAGCCCCAGCATTTT; CDR3 protein: CASSYLGVGGGNQPQHF; J gene: TRBJ1-5; D gene: .; V gene: TRBV6-6; clone size: few
CDR3 DNA: TGTGCCAGCAGCTGGAAGGGGGAGGGAGGAGCCGGGGAGCTGTTTTTT; CDR3 protein: CASSWKGEGGAGELFF; J gene: TRBJ2-2; D gene: .; V gene: TRBV7-8; clone size: few
CDR3 DNA: TGCGCCAGCAGCTTGGGGGTACTAGCGGGAGGAGGAGAGACCCAGTACTTC; CDR3 protein: CASSLGVLAGGGETQYF; J gene: TRBJ2-5; D gene: TRBD2; V gene: TRBV5-1; clone size: many
CDR3 DNA: TGCAGTGCTATCCAGGACACCGGGGAGCTGTTTTTT; CDR3 protein: CSAIQDTGELFF; J gene: TRBJ2-2; D gene: .; V gene: TRBV20-1; clone size: .
CDR3 DNA: TGTGCCAGCTCACCACGTTCTCAGGGAGCCACTGAAGCTTTCTTT; CDR3 protein: CASSPRSQGATEAFF; J gene: TRBJ1-1; D gene: .; V gene: TRBV12-3/TRBV12-4; clone size: .
CDR3 DNA: TGTGCCAGCAGTGCTAGAGGGGGGGACACTGAAGCTTTCTTT; CDR3 protein: CASSARGGDTEAFF; J gene: TRBJ1-1; D gene: .; V gene: TRBV14; clone size: .
CDR3 DNA: TGTGCCACCAGTGAATCCGGGACAGGGCCACCCCTCCACTTT; CDR3 protein: CATSESGTGPPLHF; J gene: TRBJ1-6; D gene: TRBD1; V gene: TRBV24-1; clone size: .
CDR3 DNA: TGTGCCAGTAGTATTGGGCTTCACACAGATACGCAGTATTTT; CDR3 protein: CASSIGLHTDTQYF; J gene: TRBJ2-3; D gene: .; V gene: TRBV19; clone size: .
CDR3 DNA: TGTGCCAGCAGTTCCAGGACAGGGCACTATGGCTACACCTTC; CDR3 protein: CASSSRTGHYGYTF; J gene: TRBJ1-2; D gene: TRBD1; V gene: TRBV10-3; clone size: .
CDR3 DNA: TGCAGTGCCACCGGACAGGGGCGGGAGACCCAGTACTTC; CDR3 protein: CSATGQGRETQYF; J gene: TRBJ2-5; D gene: TRBD1; V gene: TRBV20-1; clone size: many
CDR3 DNA: TGTGCCAGCAGTAACGGACAGGGGGCGGGAGAAAAACTGTTTTTT; CDR3 protein: CASSNGQGAGEKLFF; J gene: TRBJ1-4; D gene: TRBD1; V gene: TRBV9; clone size: few
CDR3 DNA: TGTGCCAGCAAAACAGAGCAGGGGGACTACGAGCAGTACTTC; CDR3 protein: CASKTEQGDYEQYF; J gene: TRBJ2-7; D gene: TRBD1; V gene: TRBV27; clone size: .
CDR3 DNA: TGTGCCAGCTCACCACCGGTATGGGTCGGAACTGAAGCTTTCTTT; CDR3 protein: CASSPPVWVGTEAFF; J gene: TRBJ1-1; D gene: .; V gene: TRBV25-1; clone size: once
CDR3 DNA: TGCAGCGTTATAGAGGGGATTGGAAGCAATCAGCCCCAGCATTTT; CDR3 protein: CSVIEGIGSNQPQHF; J gene: TRBJ1-5; D gene: .; V gene: TRBV29-1; clone size: many
CDR3 DNA: TGCAGCGTTGACGGTCAGGGAACAGATACGCAGTATTTT; CDR3 protein: CSVDGQGTDTQYF; J gene: TRBJ2-3; D gene: .; V gene: TRBV29-1; clone size: many
CDR3 DNA: TGTGCCAGCAGCTTAGGTGGGACCCCTATTAACTATGGCTACACCTTC; CDR3 protein: CASSLGGTPINYGYTF; J gene: TRBJ1-2; D gene: .; V gene: TRBV7-2; clone size: many
CDR3 DNA: TGCAGCGTTGACGGAACCAGGGAGCCCCAGCATTTT; CDR3 protein: CSVDGTREPQHF; J gene: TRBJ1-5; D gene: .; V gene: TRBV29-1; clone size: .
CDR3 DNA: TGTGCCAGCAGCTTGATGGGTCTGGATGAAAAACTGTTTTTT; CDR3 protein: CASSLMGLDEKLFF; J gene: TRBJ1-4; D gene: .; V gene: TRBV5-1; clone size: .
CDR3 DNA: TGCAGCGTCTTGGGGAGGGACAATGAGCAGTTCTTC; CDR3 protein: CSVLGRDNEQFF; J gene: TRBJ2-1; D gene: TRBD2; V gene: TRBV29-1; clone size: .
CDR3 DNA: TGTGCCAGCAGCCTTACCCGGGGACTAGCGGGGCAAGAGACCCAGTACTTC; CDR3 protein: CASSLTRGLAGQETQYF; J gene: TRBJ2-5; D gene: TRBD2; V gene: TRBV7-9; clone size: .
CDR3 DNA: TGTGCCATCAGTGAGCAGGGTGGGGATCAGCAGTACTTC; CDR3 protein: CAISEQGGDQQYF; J gene: TRBJ2-7; D gene: .; V gene: TRBV10-3; clone size: .
CDR3 DNA: TGTGCCAGCAGCGTAGCGGGAGGGCCGAACAATGAGCAGTTCTTT; CDR3 protein: CASSVAGGPNNEQFF; J gene: TRBJ1-1; D gene: .; V gene: TRBV7-2; clone size: .
CDR3 DNA: TGTGCCACCAGCAGCGGGGGGGCGGTAGCTGAAGCTTTCTTT; CDR3 protein: CATSSGGAVAEAFF; J gene: TRBJ1-1; D gene: .; V gene: TRBV15; clone size: .
CDR3 DNA: TGTGCCAGCAGCTTAGGGGTCGGGGGGACGCAGTACTTC; CDR3 protein: CASSLGVGGTQYF; J gene: TRBJ2-5; D gene: TRBD2; V gene: TRBV7-6; clone size: .
CDR3 DNA: TGTGCCAGCAGCTCCCACCCGGTCGTGGACACTGGAGCTTTCTTT; CDR3 protein: CASSSHPVVDTGAFF; J gene: TRBJ1-1; D gene: .; V gene: TRBV5-6; clone size: .
CDR3 DNA: TGTGCCAGCAGTGATTTAGGACAGGAGAGCTATGGCTACACCTTC; CDR3 protein: CASSDLGQESYGYTF; J gene: TRBJ1-2; D gene: TRBD1; V gene: TRBV2; clone size: many
CDR3 DNA: TGTGCCAGTAGTTGGCAGTCTGATCAGCCCCAGCATTTT; CDR3 protein: CASSWQSDQPQHF; J gene: TRBJ1-5; D gene: .; V gene: TRBV19; clone size: many
CDR3 DNA: TGTGCCAGTAGTTGGCAGGGGGCTCAGCCCCAGCATTTT; CDR3 protein: CASSWQGAQPQHF; J gene: TRBJ1-5; D gene: TRBD1; V gene: TRBV19; clone size: many